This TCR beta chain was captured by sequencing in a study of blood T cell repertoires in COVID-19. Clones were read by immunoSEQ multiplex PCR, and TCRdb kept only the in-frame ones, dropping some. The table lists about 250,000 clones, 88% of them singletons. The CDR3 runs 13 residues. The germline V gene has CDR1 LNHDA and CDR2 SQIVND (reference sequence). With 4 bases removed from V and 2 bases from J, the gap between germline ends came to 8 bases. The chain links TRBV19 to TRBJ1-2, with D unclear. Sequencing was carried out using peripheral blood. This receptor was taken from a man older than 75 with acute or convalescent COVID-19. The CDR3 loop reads CASSSQENYGYTF. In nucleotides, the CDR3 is TGTGCCAGTAGTAGCCAGGAAAACTATGGCTACACCTTC.